This TCR beta chain stems from a study of identical twins. MiXCR, applied by TCRdb to the 5' RACE reads, yields one record per CDR3 protein. The sample has 1.5 million to 2 million distinct CDR3 sequences, roughly a third seen once. Overall study findings and caveats: Insertions were fewer in abundant cord blood beta clonotypes, whereas memory repertoires showed none of this pattern. Out-of-frame beta chain sequences displayed weaker excess sharing between twins.

As to this clonotype: The antigen is unknown.

The CDR3 spans 16 residues. Germline V gene sequence: CDR1 LGHNA, CDR2 YNFKEQ. Trimming pared 0 bases from V and 4 bases from J, leaving 14 bases between. This TCR came from a newborn girl in good health. V usage is TRBV4-2 and J usage is TRBJ2-3; D perhaps matches TRBD2 (5 bases). Material for sequencing was cord blood. CDR3 residues: CASSQELATGADTQYF. The CDR3 coding sequence is TGTGCCAGCAGCCAAGAATTGGCGACCGGGGCAGATACGCAGTATTTT.